This T cell receptor (beta chain) originates from a study of blood T cell repertoires in COVID-19. Study in general: Samples came from the United States, Italy and Spain, spanning acute and convalescent COVID-19. The cDNA or gDNA used as material had been derived from T cells, B-cell-depleted T cells, or PBMCs.

Per the study methods: It was from reference gene primer amplification that nucleated cell counts were estimated. Profiled with immunoSEQ multiplex PCR; TCRdb holds only in-frame clones, not every one. V, J and clone size reflect that table, while D and trimming were determined from the DNA. The sample carries fewer than 250,000 clones, under 90% recorded once. This clone was detected only once. The CDR3 sequence is 14 residues long. Trimming pared 6 bases from V and 1 base from J, leaving 12 bases between. Germline V CDR1 and CDR2: SGHTA, FQGNSA. The TCR was taken from a man younger than 45 with active or convalescent COVID-19. This chain connects TRBV7-2 to TRBJ1-1, with D maybe TRBD1 (5 bases). The sample was peripheral blood. This chain's CDR3 is CASSSRTRNTEAFF. CDR3 DNA sequence: TGTGCCAGCAGTTCAAGGACAAGGAACACTGAAGCTTTCTTT.